This TCR beta chain came from a study of human T cells and chemical hapten exposure. The overall study: All patients underwent weekly scalp dosing with diphenylcyclopropenone for the full roughly 25-week study. The study's findings and limits: While controls formed fewer of them, expanded TCRs formed significantly more large CDR3 similarity clusters.

TCRdb ran MiXCR on the RACE reads and lists one entry per CDR3 protein. This repertoire shows approximately 96,000 distinct CDR3 sequences, 9.3% found once; its top ten account for about 2%. Time point of the sample: patch test 2, 6 weeks after DPC sensitization. Treatment noted: therapeutic diphenylcyclopropenone sensitization with weekly scalp DPC. This clonotype was seen ten or more times. Its antigen is undetermined. This specimen consisted of whole blood, obtained in connection with sensitization to the hapten diphenylcyclopropenone (DPC). This clonotype was obtained from a woman between 40 and 50 years old with alopecia areata. Some clones in this sample may be carry-over from other donors' samples.

DNA for the CDR3: TGTGCCAGCAGCTTGGGACTAGCGGGAGACACCTACGAGCAGTACTTC. It codes for CASSLGLAGDTYEQYF. V usage is TRBV11-1 and J usage is TRBJ2-7; 14 bases line up with TRBD2. Trimming cost V 3 bases and J 2 bases; bases outside gene matches: 3. Germline V gives CDR1 SGHAT, CDR2 FQDESV (reference sequence). The CDR3 length is 16 residues. Full variable domain (remainder filled in from reference TRBV11-1 and TRBJ2-7): EAEVAQSPRYKITEKSQAVAFWCDPISGHATLYWYRQILGQGPELLVQFQDESVVDDSQLPKDRFSAERLKGVDSTLKIQPAELGDSAMYLCASSLGLAGDTYEQYFGPGTRLTVT.